The clone carrying this T cell receptor (beta chain) came up many times. The target antigen is unknown. V lost 3 bases and J 2 bases, leaving 8 bases between the germline ends. Germline lookup yields CDR1 ENHRY and CDR2 SYGVKD. The CDR3 is 14 residues long. Time point here: pre-sensitization, week 0. Treatment reported: therapeutic diphenylcyclopropenone sensitization with weekly scalp DPC. The data were taken from a study of human T cells and chemical hapten exposure. Overall study: The study patch tested 0.01% DPC on the upper back and read results at 6 days. The patients were mostly female; they had alopecia areata, totalis or universalis. Small pooled library volume differences mainly caused per-sample TCR yield variation.

Via MiXCR, TCRdb re-called the RACE reads, giving one row per CDR3 protein. The sample shows approximately 100,000 distinct CDR3 sequences, roughly 9.1% of them seen only once. Notes on the study in general: Following DPC sensitization, TCRs present above 1 in 1000 frequency showed no change.

The sequence was collected from a woman in her forties with alopecia areata. Some clones in this sample may be carry-over from other donors' samples. The sequencing here drew on whole blood, taken in connection with sensitization to the hapten diphenylcyclopropenone (DPC). The chain has TRBV10-3 and TRBJ1-5; D not resolved. CDR3 sequence: CAISEVQGNQPQHF. The DNA of the CDR3 is TGTGCCATCAGTGAAGTCCAGGGCAATCAGCCCCAGCATTTT.